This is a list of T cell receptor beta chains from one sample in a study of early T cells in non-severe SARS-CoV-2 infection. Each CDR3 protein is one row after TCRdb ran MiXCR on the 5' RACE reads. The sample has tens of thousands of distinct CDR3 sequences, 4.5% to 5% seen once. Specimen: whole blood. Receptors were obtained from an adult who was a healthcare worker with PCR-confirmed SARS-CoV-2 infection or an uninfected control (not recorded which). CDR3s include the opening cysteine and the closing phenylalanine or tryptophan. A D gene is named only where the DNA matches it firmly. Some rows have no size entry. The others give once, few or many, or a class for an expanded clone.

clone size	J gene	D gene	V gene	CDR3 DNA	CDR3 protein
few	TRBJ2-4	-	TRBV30	TGTGCCTGGAGTGTTGATAGAATAGCCAAAAACATTCAGTACTTC	CAWSVDRIAKNIQYF
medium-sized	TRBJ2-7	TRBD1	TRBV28	TGTGCCAGCAGCCCCAGCATAGGGTTGGGGACAGCCCTCTACGAGCAGTACTTC	CASSPSIGLGTALYEQYF
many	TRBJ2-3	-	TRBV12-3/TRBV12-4	TGTGCCAGCAACGACAGGACGCGCACAGATACGCAGTATTTT	CASNDRTRTDTQYF
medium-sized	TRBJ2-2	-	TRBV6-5	TGTGCCAGCAGCCCTGTAGGGGAATGGACCGGGGAGCTGTTTTTT	CASSPVGEWTGELFF
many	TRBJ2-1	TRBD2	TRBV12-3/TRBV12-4	TGTGCCAGCAGTTTCATCGGGGGGGCTGAGCAGTTCTTC	CASSFIGGAEQFF
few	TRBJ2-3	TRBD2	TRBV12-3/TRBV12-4	TGTGCCAGCAGTTTAGAGGCGGGGGGACCCACAGATACGCAGTATTTT	CASSLEAGGPTDTQYF
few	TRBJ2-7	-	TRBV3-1	TGTGCCAGCAGCCAAGATTGGCCAGGGGGGAGGGAGCAGTACTTC	CASSQDWPGGREQYF
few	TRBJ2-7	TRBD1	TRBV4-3	TGCGCCAGCAGTCGGGACAGGTACTACGAGCAGTACTTC	CASSRDRYYEQYF
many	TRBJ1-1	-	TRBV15	TGTGCCACCAGCAGAGTCCGGGCCCGAGGGAACACTGAAGCTTTCTTT	CATSRVRARGNTEAFF
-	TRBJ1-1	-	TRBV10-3	TGTGCCATCAGGGGACAGAACACTGAAGCTTTCTTT	CAIRGQNTEAFF
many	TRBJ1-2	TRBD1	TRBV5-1	TGCGCCAGCAGCGAGACAGGGGGAGATGGCTACACCTTC	CASSETGGDGYTF
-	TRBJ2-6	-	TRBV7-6	TGTGCCAGCAGCTCATCCCCCACGGTTCGTGGGGCCAACGTCCTGACTTTC	CASSSSPTVRGANVLTF
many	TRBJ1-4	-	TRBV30	TGTGCCTGGAGTCCCCGGGAGGTTAATGAAAAACTGTTTTTT	CAWSPREVNEKLFF
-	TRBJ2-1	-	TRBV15	TGTGCCACCAGCAGAGAGGCTAGGTCCGCGTTATATGAGCAGTTCTTC	CATSREARSALYEQFF
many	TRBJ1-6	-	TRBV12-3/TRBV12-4	TGTGCCAGCACGGTGAGGGGGGGGCGACGAAATTCACCCCTCCACTTT	CASTVRGGRRNSPLHF
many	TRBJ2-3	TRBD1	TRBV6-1	TGTGCCAGCAGTGAAAGGCGGGGGACAGGGACCACAGATACGCAGTATTTT	CASSERRGTGTTDTQYF
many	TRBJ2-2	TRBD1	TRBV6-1	TGTGCCAGCAGGAGGACAGGGCAGCCCGGGGAGCTGTTTTTT	CASRRTGQPGELFF
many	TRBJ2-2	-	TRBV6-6	TGTGCCAGCACCGTCAACACCGGGGAGCTGTTTTTT	CASTVNTGELFF